The table lists the clone carrying this T cell receptor (beta chain) with a count of one. The target antigen is unknown. Produced via immunoSEQ multiplex PCR; TCRdb's table is partial and in-frame only. The sample consists of 1,500,000 or so clones, approximately 98.5% of them appearing once. The sample comes from a study of shared clonotypes between healthy human individuals. Overall study results and limits: Memory subsets generally showed lower estimated richness than naive subsets. It was the non-shared clonotypes that had lower generation probabilities than clonotypes shared by all four donors.

Looked up from germline, CDR1 is DFQATT and CDR2 is SNEGSKA (reference sequence). Trimming left V 1 base short and J 6 bases short, with 6 bases between. The CDR3 spans 11 residues. This receptor was obtained from a man between 25 and 39 years old in good health. The chain employs TRBV20-1 and TRBJ1-2; D may be TRBD1 (6 bases). Material for sequencing was naive CD4+ T cells sorted from blood. Regarding subset: CD45RA+ positively selected. CDR3 nucleotides: TGCAGTGCTAGAGGGACAGATGGCTACACCTTC. It encodes CSARGTDGYTF.